The clone carrying this TCR beta chain was recorded a few times. What it recognizes is unknown. These data come from a study of cytomegalovirus exposure and HLA in healthy donors. Study as a whole: For the approximately 430 genotyped donors, approximately 83% fell within the Caucasian-associated ancestry cluster.

Overall study results and limits: Based on reports, TCR beta sequences accurately predicted HLA-A and HLA-B alleles for most subjects.

The PCR employed 60 Vbeta primers together with 13 Jbeta primers. This table comes from immunoSEQ multiplex PCR, and its TCRdb copy is limited to in-frame clones, with some not included. The sample lists 90,000 to 150,000 clones; under 85% were seen once. Among the donors, all were healthy bone marrow donors. Between the trimmed V and J ends, which lost 9 bases and 4 bases, there was a span of 18 bases. Germline values: CDR1 LNHDA, CDR2 SQIVND (reference sequence). The CDR3 extends over 14 amino acids. This sequence was found in a human donor in good health. The chain has TRBV19 and TRBJ1-1, with D possibly matching TRBD1 (6 bases). Sequencing was done on a sample of PBMCs. CDR3 sequence (DNA): TGTGCCAGCAATAAAGGGGGAGGGGTCACTGAAGCTTTCTTT. Protein: CASNKGGGVTEAFF. Together with reference TRBV19 and TRBJ1-1, the CDR3 gives the full variable domain: DGGITQSPKYLFRKEGQNVTLSCEQNLNHDAMYWYRQDPGQGLRLIYYSQIVNDFQKGDIAEGYSVSREKKESFPLTVTSAQKNPTAFYLCASNKGGGVTEAFFGQGTRLTVV.